The clone carrying this TCR beta chain was counted a few times. Antigen specificity is unknown. There are 15 residues in the CDR3. V gave up 2 bases and J gave up 3 bases; unmatched junction bases: 4. CDR1 and CDR2 (germline): SGHAT, FQNNGV. Quantitative molecular-barcoded 5'-RACE generated the TCR beta libraries. TCRdb re-analysed the 5' RACE reads in MiXCR, keeping a single row per CDR3 protein. This table holds about 540,000 distinct CDR3 sequences, 12% found once. This specimen belongs to a study of CD8 T cells in ankylosing spondylitis. Points from the study as a whole: The authors reported significant enrichment of disease-linked clones in matched ankylosing spondylitis synovial fluid. Characteristic, it appeared, of ankylosing spondylitis blood was a TCR beta motif of eight highly homologous variants.

Material for sequencing was blood, either unsorted or a sorted T cell fraction (not recorded which). The clonotype was recovered from a male donor with ankylosing spondylitis. This chain links TRBV11-2 with TRBJ2-3; TRBD1 matches 8 bases. The CDR3 is CASSLSGGGTDTQYF. Here the CDR3 DNA reads TGTGCCAGCAGCTTATCAGGGGGCGGAACAGATACGCAGTATTTT.